A selection of T cell receptor beta chains follows, all from one sample in a study of T cell responses to AZD1222 COVID-19 vaccine. Repertoires were generated with immunoSEQ multiplex PCR, while TCRdb's copy carries only in-frame clones and drops some. Of 85,000 to 100,000 clones listed, around 73% were seen once; the top ten hold around 21%. The material sequenced was peripheral blood, taken on day 0 of AZD1222 vaccination. The receptors originated from an adult in good health. Both conserved end residues are part of each CDR3. The D gene is left open where the match is weak. For some rows the clone size is stated as once, few or many, or as a class when expanded; others skip it.

CDR3 DNA: TGCGCCAGCAGTGAGTCGGTCGGAAATTCACCCCTCCACTTT
CDR3 protein: CASSESVGNSPLHF
V gene: TRBV10-2
CDR3 length: 14
J gene: TRBJ1-6
clone size: -
D gene: -

CDR3 DNA: TGTGCCATCAGAGACGGATCCCGGGGGCCTGAAGCTTTCTTT
CDR3 protein: CAIRDGSRGPEAFF
V gene: TRBV10-3
CDR3 length: 14
J gene: TRBJ1-1
clone size: -
D gene: -

CDR3 DNA: TGTGCCAGTAGTATAGCTCCACCCTTAGGCAGGGTTAAGACCGGGGAGCTGTTTTTT
CDR3 protein: CASSIAPPLGRVKTGELFF
V gene: TRBV19
CDR3 length: 19
J gene: TRBJ2-2
clone size: few
D gene: -

CDR3 DNA: TGTGCCAGCAGCTCTACCCCGGGGGGTACACGGAATGAGCAGTTCTTC
CDR3 protein: CASSSTPGGTRNEQFF
V gene: TRBV5-6
CDR3 length: 16
J gene: TRBJ2-1
clone size: few
D gene: TRBD2

CDR3 DNA: TGTGCCAGTAGTATGTGGGAGGGCCGAGAGACCCAGTACTTC
CDR3 protein: CASSMWEGRETQYF
V gene: TRBV19
CDR3 length: 14
J gene: TRBJ2-5
clone size: -
D gene: TRBD2

CDR3 DNA: TGCGCCAGCAGTGATTCATACAACGAAGCTTTCTTT
CDR3 protein: CASSDSYNEAFF
V gene: TRBV10-1
CDR3 length: 12
J gene: TRBJ1-1
clone size: -
D gene: -

CDR3 DNA: TGTGCCAGCAGCTTACAAATGGGTAAGACCTACGAGCAGTACTTC
CDR3 protein: CASSLQMGKTYEQYF
V gene: TRBV7-2
CDR3 length: 15
J gene: TRBJ2-7
clone size: once
D gene: -

CDR3 DNA: TGTGCCAGCAGTGAAGCGCGGGCTAGCTGGATATTT
CDR3 protein: CASSEARASWIF
V gene: TRBV6-1
CDR3 length: 12
J gene: TRBJ2-3
clone size: -
D gene: -

CDR3 DNA: TGTGCCAGCAGTCGGGACCCGGGGACCCAGTACTTC
CDR3 protein: CASSRDPGTQYF
V gene: TRBV7-9
CDR3 length: 12
J gene: TRBJ2-5
clone size: -
D gene: -

CDR3 DNA: TGTGCCAGCAGCACTTGGGACGGACAGGGAATGAACACTGAAGCTTTCTTT
CDR3 protein: CASSTWDGQGMNTEAFF
V gene: TRBV7-9
CDR3 length: 17
J gene: TRBJ1-1
clone size: -
D gene: TRBD1

CDR3 DNA: TGTGCCAGCAGTTTGAGGGGGAGGACCGGGGAGCTGTTTTTT
CDR3 protein: CASSLRGRTGELFF
V gene: TRBV27
CDR3 length: 14
J gene: TRBJ2-2
clone size: -
D gene: -

CDR3 DNA: TGTGCCAGCAGTTACTTCGGTGGAAAACTGTTTTTT
CDR3 protein: CASSYFGGKLFF
V gene: TRBV6-5
CDR3 length: 12
J gene: TRBJ1-4
clone size: -
D gene: -

CDR3 DNA: TGTGCCAGCAGCCCCCTTCAAAGCGCCAATGAGCAGTTCTTC
CDR3 protein: CASSPLQSANEQFF
V gene: TRBV7-7
CDR3 length: 14
J gene: TRBJ2-1
clone size: -
D gene: -

CDR3 DNA: TGTGCCAGCAGCCCAACGGGACTAGTTTACAATGAGCAGTTCTTC
CDR3 protein: CASSPTGLVYNEQFF
V gene: TRBV7-9
CDR3 length: 15
J gene: TRBJ2-1
clone size: few
D gene: TRBD2

CDR3 DNA: TGTGCCAGCAAACCTCAGTCCCAAAGTCAGACCCAGTACTTC
CDR3 protein: CASKPQSQSQTQYF
V gene: TRBV28
CDR3 length: 14
J gene: TRBJ2-5
clone size: -
D gene: -

CDR3 DNA: TGCGCCAGCAGCTTGGCCTCGGGGCTAGCGGGGGCCTACGAGCAGTACTTC
CDR3 protein: CASSLASGLAGAYEQYF
V gene: TRBV5-1
CDR3 length: 17
J gene: TRBJ2-7
clone size: once
D gene: TRBD2

CDR3 DNA: TGTGCCAGCAAGGAGATAGCGGGAGTAAATGAGCAGTTCTTC
CDR3 protein: CASKEIAGVNEQFF
V gene: TRBV27
CDR3 length: 14
J gene: TRBJ2-1
clone size: -
D gene: TRBD2

CDR3 DNA: TGCAGTGCTAGTCGTCTGACTAGCGCCTACGAGCAGTACTTC
CDR3 protein: CSASRLTSAYEQYF
V gene: TRBV20-1
CDR3 length: 14
J gene: TRBJ2-7
clone size: -
D gene: TRBD2

CDR3 DNA: TGCAGTGCTAGTTCTCCCACCTACTACGAGCAGTACTTC
CDR3 protein: CSASSPTYYEQYF
V gene: TRBV20-1
CDR3 length: 13
J gene: TRBJ2-7
clone size: -
D gene: -

CDR3 DNA: TGTGCCAGCACCGACCGGATCAGAGGGGAGCAGTACTTC
CDR3 protein: CASTDRIRGEQYF
V gene: TRBV27
CDR3 length: 13
J gene: TRBJ2-7
clone size: few
D gene: -

CDR3 DNA: TGTGCCAGCAGTCATGACAGCCGGAATTCACCCCTCCACTTT
CDR3 protein: CASSHDSRNSPLHF
V gene: TRBV3-1/TRBV3-2
CDR3 length: 14
J gene: TRBJ1-6
clone size: -
D gene: -

CDR3 DNA: TGCGCCAGCAGCCGGGACAGCTACTCTAACAATGAGCAGTTCTTC
CDR3 protein: CASSRDSYSNNEQFF
V gene: TRBV5-1
CDR3 length: 15
J gene: TRBJ2-1
clone size: -
D gene: TRBD1

CDR3 DNA: TGTGCCACCAGTGACAACACAGGGGGCGCGGATGGCTACACCTTC
CDR3 protein: CATSDNTGGADGYTF
V gene: TRBV24-1
CDR3 length: 15
J gene: TRBJ1-2
clone size: -
D gene: TRBD1

CDR3 DNA: TGTGCCAGCAGCCTCCTGGTGAGTGGGGTGGGTGAGCAGTTCTTC
CDR3 protein: CASSLLVSGVGEQFF
V gene: TRBV3-1/TRBV3-2
CDR3 length: 15
J gene: TRBJ2-1
clone size: -
D gene: -

CDR3 DNA: TGCAGCGTCCAAGGGTGGGTTGGGCCCTACGAGCAGTACTTC
CDR3 protein: CSVQGWVGPYEQYF
V gene: TRBV29-1
CDR3 length: 14
J gene: TRBJ2-7
clone size: many
D gene: -